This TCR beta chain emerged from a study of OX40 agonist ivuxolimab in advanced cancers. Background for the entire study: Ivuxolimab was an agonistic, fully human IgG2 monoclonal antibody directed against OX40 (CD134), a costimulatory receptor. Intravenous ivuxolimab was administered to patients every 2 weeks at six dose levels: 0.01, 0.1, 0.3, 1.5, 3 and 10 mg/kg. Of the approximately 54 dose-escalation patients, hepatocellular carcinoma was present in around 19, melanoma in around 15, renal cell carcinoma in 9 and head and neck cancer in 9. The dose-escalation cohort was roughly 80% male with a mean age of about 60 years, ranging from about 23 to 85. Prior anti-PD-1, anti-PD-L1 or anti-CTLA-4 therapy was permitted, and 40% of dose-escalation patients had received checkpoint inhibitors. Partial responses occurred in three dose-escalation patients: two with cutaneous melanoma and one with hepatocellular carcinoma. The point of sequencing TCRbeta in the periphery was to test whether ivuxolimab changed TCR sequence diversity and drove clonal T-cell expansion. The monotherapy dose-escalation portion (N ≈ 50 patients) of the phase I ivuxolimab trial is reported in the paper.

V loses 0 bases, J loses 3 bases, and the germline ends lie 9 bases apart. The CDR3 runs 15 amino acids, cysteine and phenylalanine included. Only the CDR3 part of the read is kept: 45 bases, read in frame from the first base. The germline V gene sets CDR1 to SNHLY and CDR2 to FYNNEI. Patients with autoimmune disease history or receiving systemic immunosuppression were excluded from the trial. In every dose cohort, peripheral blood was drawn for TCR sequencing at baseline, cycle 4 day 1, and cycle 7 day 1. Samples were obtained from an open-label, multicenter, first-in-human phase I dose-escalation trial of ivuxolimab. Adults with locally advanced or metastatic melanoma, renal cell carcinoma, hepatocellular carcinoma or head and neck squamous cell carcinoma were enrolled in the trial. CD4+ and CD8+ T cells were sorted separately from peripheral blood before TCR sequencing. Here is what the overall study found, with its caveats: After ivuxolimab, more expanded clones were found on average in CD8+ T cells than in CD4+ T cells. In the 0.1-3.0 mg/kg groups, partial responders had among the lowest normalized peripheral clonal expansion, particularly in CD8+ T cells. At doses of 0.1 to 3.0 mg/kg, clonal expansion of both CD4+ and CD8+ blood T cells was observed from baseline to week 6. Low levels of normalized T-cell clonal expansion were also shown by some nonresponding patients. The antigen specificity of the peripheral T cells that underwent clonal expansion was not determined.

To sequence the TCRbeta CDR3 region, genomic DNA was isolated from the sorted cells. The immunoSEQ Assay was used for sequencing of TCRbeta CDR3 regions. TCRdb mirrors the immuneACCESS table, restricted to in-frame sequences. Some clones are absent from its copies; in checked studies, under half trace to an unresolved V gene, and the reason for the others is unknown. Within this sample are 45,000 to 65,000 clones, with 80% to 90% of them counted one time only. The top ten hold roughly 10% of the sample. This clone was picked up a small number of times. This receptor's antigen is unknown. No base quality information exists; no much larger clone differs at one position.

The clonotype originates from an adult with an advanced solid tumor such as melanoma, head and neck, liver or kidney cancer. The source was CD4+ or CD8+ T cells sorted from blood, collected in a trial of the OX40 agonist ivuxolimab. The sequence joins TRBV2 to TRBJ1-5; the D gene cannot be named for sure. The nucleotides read TGTGCCAGCAGTGAAGCGTACATTCTCAATCAGCCCCAGCATTTT. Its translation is CASSEAYILNQPQHF.